Given below is one TCR beta chain in context. Measured with immunoSEQ multiplex PCR; TCRdb has only the in-frame clones, and not every one. The sample consists of about 320,000 clones, around 92% of them appearing once. Germline V lookup: CDR1 KGHSH, CDR2 LQKENI. CDR3 length equals 13 residues. V lost 3 bases to trimming and J lost 5 bases, with 10 bases between them. The data stem from a study of blood T cell repertoires in COVID-19. This TCR was recovered from a man between 18 and 35 years old who had recovered from COVID-19. The specimen was peripheral blood. V and J are TRBV18 and TRBJ2-5; the D is unclear. CDR3 protein: CASSPQVAETQYF. CDR3 coding DNA: TGTGCCAGCTCACCCCAGGTTGCGGAGACCCAGTACTTC.